This TCR beta chain stems from a study of T cells after yellow fever vaccination. Whole-study results and caveats: Clonotypes shared by both compartments, CD4 and CD8, made up a small share.

There are 14 residues in the CDR3. CDR1 and CDR2 from the germline V gene are SGHTA and FQGTGA. The germline V and J ends were trimmed by 1 base and 3 bases, with 8 bases remaining between them. This clonotype has a handful of counts. Its antigen is undetermined. Generation of TCR cDNA used 5'RACE template switching (which added a universal primer site and UMIs). TCRdb used MiXCR to reprocess the 5' RACE reads, holding one entry per CDR3 protein. The table records about 340,000 distinct CDR3 sequences, 8.7% of them present only once. The sample here was PBMCs, taken on the day of the first yellow fever vaccination. The receptor comes from a man aged 18-30 years who received the YFV17D yellow fever vaccine. This chain links TRBV7-3 with TRBJ2-3, with D tentatively TRBD1 or TRBD2 (5 bases each). The CDR3 bases are TGTGCCAGCAGCTTAATGGGGGTTACAGATACGCAGTATTTT. Residues: CASSLMGVTDTQYF.